Shown below are 26 T cell receptor beta chains from a single sample sequenced in a study of cytomegalovirus exposure and HLA in healthy donors. Produced via immunoSEQ multiplex PCR; TCRdb's table is partial and in-frame only. The sample includes over 100,000 clones, about nine tenths of them seen just once. The sample comprised PBMCs. These receptors were obtained from a woman between 18 and 29 years old in good health and CMV-seronegative.

V gene TRBV18 combines with J gene TRBJ2-7, with TRBD1 matching 9 bases. This CDR3 is 14 amino acids long. The V gene end was trimmed by 6 bases and the J gene end by 5 bases; junction bases not matched to a gene: 8. Germline assignment: CDR1 KGHSH and CDR2 LQKENI. The CDR3 bases are TGTGCCAGCTCCTATCCGGACAGGGGCAACGAGCAGTACTTC. Encoded protein: CASSYPDRGNEQYF.

The V and J genes are TRBV7-6 and TRBJ2-5; weak D call: TRBD2 (5 bases). This CDR3 is built from 16 residues. Trimming removed 5 bases from V and 4 bases from J, with 20 bases in between. CDR1 SGHVS and CDR2 FNYEAQ come from the germline V gene. CDR3 residues: CASSPRAFLWVETQYF. The DNA for the CDR3 is TGTGCCAGCAGCCCGAGGGCGTTCCTTTGGGTAGAGACCCAGTACTTC.

The chain carries TRBV6-5 and TRBJ2-2, with a weak D call TRBD2 (5 bases). The CDR3 spans 15 residues. The germline V and J ends were trimmed by 6 bases and 5 bases, with 16 bases remaining between them. Germline CDR1 is MNHEY and CDR2 is SVGAGI. CDR3 sequence: CASRLGIALTGELFF. The CDR3 DNA follows: TGTGCCAGCAGATTGGGTATAGCGCTGACCGGGGAGCTGTTTTTT.

This clone was recorded only once. An end of the junction differs from the germline gene, which may be a read error. The rearrangement uses TRBV25-1 and TRBJ1-6; no firm D call. CDR3 length: 15 residues. Germline lookup yields CDR1 MGHDK and CDR2 SYGVNS. The CDR3 DNA follows: TGTGCCAGCAGTGAATATAGTACCTATCATTCACCCCTCCACTTT. Translating it yields CASSEYSTYHSPLHF.

J is TRBJ2-5 and V is TRBV7-2, with D possibly matching TRBD2 (7 bases). With 3 bases removed from V and 2 bases from J, the gap between germline ends came to 13 bases. The CDR3 consists of 15 residues. CDR1 is SGHTA, CDR2 FQGNSA, per germline. Here the CDR3 reads CASSFIGGLQETQYF. The CDR3 nucleotides read TGTGCCAGCAGCTTTATCGGGGGGCTTCAAGAGACCCAGTACTTC.

Details on this clone: This sample includes further DNA sequences coding for the same CDR3. The V call is TRBV30, the J call TRBJ2-7; perhaps TRBD2 as D (5 bases). Deletions cut 5 bases from V and 3 bases from J, with 8 bases between. The CDR3 contains 11 residues. Germline lookup yields CDR1 GTSNPN and CDR2 SVGIG (reference sequence). Here the CDR3 DNA reads TGTGCCTGGGGGAGTAGCTACGAGCAGTACTTC. Translating gives CAWGSSYEQYF.

The chain couples TRBV16 to TRBJ2-7; tentatively, D is TRBD2 (5 bases). Looked up from germline, CDR1 is KGHSY and CDR2 is FQNENV. The CDR3 is 14 residues long. The ends were cut back, 4 bases at V and 2 bases at J, with 12 bases in the middle. For the CDR3, the DNA is TGTGCCAGCAGCCTCGGGGTTGTTACCTACGAGCAGTACTTC. Its protein product is CASSLGVVTYEQYF.

V usage is TRBV7-9 and J usage is TRBJ2-7, with unresolved D. CDR1 is SEHNR and CDR2 is FQNEAQ in the germline V gene (reference sequence). The CDR3 totals 14 residues. Trimming took 2 bases from V and 0 from J, leaving 8 bases between them. The CDR3 nucleotides are TGTGCCAGCAGCTTAAATCCGAGCTCCTACGAGCAGTACTTC. This translates into CASSLNPSSYEQYF. Full variable domain (remainder filled in from reference TRBV7-9 and TRBJ2-7): DTGVSQNPRHKITKRGQNVTFRCDPISEHNRLYWYRQTLGQGPEFLTYFQNEAQLEKSRLLSDRFSAERPKGSFSTLEIQRTEQGDSAMYLCASSLNPSSYEQYFGPGTRLTVT.

This clone was seen more than once but under ten times. The chain joins TRBV11-3 to TRBJ2-7; a weak D match, TRBD1 (7 bases). V gave up 5 bases and J gave up 6 bases, with 20 bases separating them. The CDR3 consists of 15 residues. From germline, CDR1 is SGHNT and CDR2 YENEEA. CDR3 in amino acids: CASSAVQGGSGEQYF. The CDR3 coding sequence is TGTGCCAGCAGCGCGGTGCAGGGGGGATCGGGCGAGCAGTACTTC.

The J gene is TRBJ2-5, the V gene TRBV7-8; 8 bases agree with TRBD2. The junction had 5 bases not matched to a gene; V was cut back by 3 bases and J by 5 bases. The CDR3 sequence is 14 residues long. From germline, CDR1 is SGHVS and CDR2 FQNEAQ. The CDR3 protein is CASSFGGRRETQYF. CDR3 coding DNA: TGTGCCAGCAGCTTCGGCGGGAGGCGGGAGACCCAGTACTTC.

V usage is TRBV9 and J usage is TRBJ2-7, with D perhaps matching TRBD2 (5 bases). This CDR3 comprises 15 residues. Between the trimmed V and J ends, which lost 1 base and 4 bases, there was a span of 15 bases. The germline CDR1 and CDR2 sequences are SGDLS and YYNGEE. CDR3 coding DNA: TGTGCCAGCAGCGTATTTCCGGCTAGCAGTTACGAGCAGTACTTC. This translates into CASSVFPASSYEQYF.

This clone came up once. V is TRBV7-3 and J is TRBJ2-5; unclear D gene. Germline lookup yields CDR1 SGHTA and CDR2 FQGTGA. This CDR3 spans 13 amino acids. V was clipped by 1 base and J by 1 base, with 4 bases between them. CDR3 sequence: CASSLSSQETQYF. CDR3 DNA sequence: TGTGCCAGCAGCTTAAGCAGCCAAGAGACCCAGTACTTC.

V and J are TRBV6-5 and TRBJ2-1, with 8 bases aligning to TRBD2. The CDR3 length is 13 residues. V lost 6 bases, J lost 10 bases, and 8 bases stayed unmatched. Germline CDR1 reads MNHEY; CDR2 reads SVGAGI. The CDR3: CASSRTGTREQFF. The DNA for the CDR3 is TGTGCCAGCAGCCGTACCGGGACTAGGGAGCAGTTCTTC.

This chain connects TRBV5-1 to TRBJ2-1; D call uncertain. V was cut by 1 base and J by 7 bases, with 6 bases left in between. This CDR3 has 12 amino acids. Germline CDR1 and CDR2: SGHRS and YFSETQ. The CDR3 sequence: CASSLNRNEQFF. CDR3 bases: TGCGCCAGCAGCTTGAACAGAAATGAGCAGTTCTTC.

This sequence joins TRBV28 and TRBJ1-2; D is uncertain. Trimming left V 7 bases short and J 0 bases short, with 18 bases between. Germline CDR1 and CDR2: MDHEN and SYDVKM. The CDR3 extends over 16 amino acids. The CDR3 region is CASTLPGTNTNYGYTF. The CDR3 bases are TGTGCCAGCACCTTACCGGGAACCAACACTAACTATGGCTACACCTTC.

V gene TRBV4-1 combines with J gene TRBJ1-2, with TRBD1 as a possible D gene (5 bases). Germline loops: CDR1 MGHRA, CDR2 YSYEKL. V was cut by 1 base and J by 3 bases, with 12 bases left in between. The CDR3 loop spans 15 amino acids. CDR3 sequence reads: CASSQGTQGYYGYTF. As DNA, the CDR3 is TGCGCCAGCAGCCAAGGGACCCAGGGCTACTATGGCTACACCTTC.

The CDR3 DNA sequence: TGTGCCAGAAGCTTGGGGGCAGTTCGCTCCTACGAGCAGTACTTC. Translating gives CARSLGAVRSYEQYF. The V and J genes are TRBV5-3 and TRBJ2-7; no firm D call. TRBV5-3 is filed as an ORF, its function uncertain. Trimming cost V 0 bases and J 0 bases, with 10 bases left between them. This CDR3 contains 15 residues.

This chain joins TRBV27 and TRBJ1-1; 10 positions match TRBD1. The V gene end was trimmed by 6 bases and the J gene end by 5 bases; junction bases not matched to a gene: 6. Germline V gene lookup returns CDR1 MNHEY and CDR2 SMNVEV (reference sequence). There are 14 residues in the CDR3. The DNA of the CDR3 is TGTGCCAGCAGATTGACAGGGGGCGCGACTGAAGCTTTCTTT. Protein: CASRLTGGATEAFF.

This chain uses TRBV4-2 with TRBJ2-1; the match to TRBD2 covers 7 bases. Germline V gene sequence: CDR1 LGHNA, CDR2 YNFKEQ. The length of the CDR3 is 15 residues. The trim removed 1 base at V and 6 bases at J, leaving 6 bases unmatched. The CDR3 reads CASSQALLAVNEQFF. The CDR3 DNA follows: TGTGCCAGCAGCCAAGCCCTTCTAGCGGTCAATGAGCAGTTCTTC.

V gene TRBV6-4 combines with J gene TRBJ2-3; TRBD2 aligns across 9 bases. Germline CDR1 and CDR2: MRHNA and SNTAGT. Germline trimming cut 6 bases from V and 5 bases from J; bases unmatched to any gene: 9. CDR3 length: 15 residues. The CDR3 DNA sequence: TGTGCCAGCAGCCCAATAGCGGGAGAAGGAGATACGCAGTATTTT. Protein: CASSPIAGEGDTQYF.

The chain uses TRBV30 and TRBJ2-6; no reliable D call. This CDR3 spans 13 amino acids. Looked up from germline, CDR1 is GTSNPN and CDR2 is SVGIG (reference sequence). With 4 bases removed from V and 0 bases from J, the gap between germline ends came to 4 bases. Here the CDR3 reads CAWKLSGANVLTF. CDR3 DNA sequence: TGTGCCTGGAAGCTCTCTGGGGCCAACGTCCTGACTTTC.

This sequence joins TRBV6-1 and TRBJ1-2, with D unresolved. V was trimmed by 8 bases and J by 0 bases, leaving 10 bases between them. From germline, CDR1 is MNHNS and CDR2 SASEGT. The CDR3 has 13 amino acids. In DNA, the CDR3 is TGTGCCAGCGAGTTGGAGGCTAACTATGGCTACACCTTC. It specifies CASELEANYGYTF.

CDR3 nucleotide sequence: TGCAGCGTTGCTCTAGCGGACTACAATGAGCAGTTCTTC. Translation gives CSVALADYNEQFF. The chain joins TRBV29-1 to TRBJ2-1; 7 nucleotides match TRBD2. The germline CDR1 and CDR2 sequences are SQVTM and ANQGSEA. The CDR3 contains 13 residues. The junction had 3 bases not matched to a gene; V was cut back by 4 bases and J by 3 bases.

The sample holds one count of this clone. The chain combines TRBV30 with TRBJ1-2; D is perhaps TRBD1 (6 bases). The V end was cut by 3 bases, the J end by 6 bases, with 11 bases between. This CDR3 has 12 residues. CDR1 and CDR2 from the germline V gene are GTSNPN and SVGIG (reference sequence). The CDR3 DNA follows: TGTGCCTGGAGGACAGGCCCCGATGGCTACACCTTC. Translated: CAWRTGPDGYTF.

The chain joins TRBV5-1 to TRBJ2-1; 7 bases agree with TRBD2. Trimming cost V 4 bases and J 8 bases; bases outside gene matches: 9. The germline CDR1 and CDR2 sequences are SGHRS and YFSETQ. The CDR3 is made up of 14 amino acids. This CDR3 is CASSTIAGEYEQFF. In nucleotides, the CDR3 is TGCGCCAGCAGCACCATTGCGGGGGAGTATGAGCAGTTCTTC.

The chain recombines TRBV9 with TRBJ2-7; 7 nucleotides match TRBD1. V trimming: 0 bases; J trimming: 3 bases; junction bases outside the gene matches: 6. The CDR3 contains 15 residues. Germline lookup yields CDR1 SGDLS and CDR2 YYNGEE. The CDR3 sequence is CASSVGGQEDYEQYF. The CDR3 DNA is TGTGCCAGCAGCGTAGGCGGACAGGAAGACTACGAGCAGTACTTC.